Shown below are 11 T cell receptor beta chains from a single sample sequenced in a study of blood T cell repertoires in COVID-19. Sequencing used immunoSEQ multiplex PCR; TCRdb keeps in-frame clones, though not all of them. The data show about 300,000 clones, approximately 88% seen once. The source material was peripheral blood. The receptors shown here come from a man aged 18-30 years who had recovered from COVID-19.

This clone showed up just a few times. This chain links TRBV18 with TRBJ2-2; 7 nucleotides match TRBD2. This CDR3 is built from 15 residues. Germline values: CDR1 KGHSH, CDR2 LQKENI. V shed 3 bases and J 1 base; nucleotides not matched to a gene: 2. The CDR3 is CASSPTSKNTGELFF. The CDR3 nucleotides are TGTGCCAGCTCACCGACTAGCAAGAACACCGGGGAGCTGTTTTTT.

The CDR3: CAWTPGGVSGANVLTF. CDR3 sequence (DNA): TGTGCCTGGACCCCGGGCGGGGTCTCAGGGGCCAACGTCCTGACTTTC. The rearrangement joins TRBV30 to TRBJ2-6; weak D call: TRBD2 (6 bases). V gave up 4 bases and J gave up 4 bases, with 17 bases separating them. This CDR3 is built from 16 residues. Germline V gives CDR1 GTSNPN, CDR2 SVGIG (reference sequence). The whole variable domain, remainder taken from reference TRBV30 and TRBJ2-6, is SQTIHQWPATLVQPVGSPLSLECTVEGTSNPNLYWYRQAAGRGLQLLFYSVGIGQISSEVPQNLSASRPQDRQFILSSKKLLLSDSGFYLCAWTPGGVSGANVLTFGAGSRLTVL.

The rearrangement uses TRBV6-5 and TRBJ2-1; TRBD1 matches 8 bases. V dropped 5 bases and J dropped 3; count of bases not matched to a gene: 6. The CDR3 extends over 15 amino acids. Germline CDR1 reads MNHEY; CDR2 reads SVGAGI. The CDR3 DNA follows: TGTGCCAGCAGTCGAACAGGGGGATTCTACAATGAGCAGTTCTTC. It is translated as CASSRTGGFYNEQFF.

This chain connects TRBV6-2 or TRBV6-3 to TRBJ2-2; D might be TRBD1 (7 bases). CDR3 length equals 13 residues. The ends were cut back, 2 bases at V and 7 bases at J, with 8 bases in the middle. From germline, CDR1 is MNHEY and CDR2 SVGEGT. CDR3 loop: CASSYQGGGELFF. Written as DNA, the CDR3 is TGTGCCAGCAGTTACCAGGGGGGCGGGGAGCTGTTTTTT.

This clone showed up just once. This chain connects TRBV3-1 (or the pseudogene TRBV3-2) to TRBJ2-7; D uncertain. The CDR3 spans 15 residues. CDR1 and CDR2 (germline): LGHDT, YNNKEL (reference sequence). Trimming shortened V by 6 bases and J by 0 bases, and 15 bases separated the two germline ends. The CDR3 region is CASSRKPLLSYEQYF. CDR3 coding DNA: TGTGCCAGCAGTCGCAAGCCCCTTCTCTCCTACGAGCAGTACTTC.

This chain connects TRBV21-1 to TRBJ2-5; no check of the table's D call, TRBD1, against the DNA was made. TRBV21-1 is listed as a pseudogene. The CDR3 totals 15 residues. CDR3 residues: CASSSPRVSEETQYF. Here the CDR3 DNA reads TGTGCCAGCAGCAGCCCCAGGGTTTCGGAAGAGACCCAGTACTTC.

The V and J genes are TRBV9 and TRBJ2-2, with 9 bases fitting TRBD1. The CDR3 is made up of 15 amino acids. V gave up 4 bases and J gave up 5 bases; unmatched junction bases: 6. Germline CDR1 is SGDLS and CDR2 is YYNGEE. The CDR3 sequence is CASSQTGGSTGELFF. In DNA form, the CDR3 reads TGTGCCAGCAGCCAGACAGGGGGTTCTACCGGGGAGCTGTTTTTT. The whole variable domain, remainder taken from reference TRBV9 and TRBJ2-2, is DSGVTQTPKHLITATGQRVTLRCSPRSGDLSVYWYQQSLDQGLQFLIQYYNGEERAKGNILERFSAQQFPDLHSELNLSSLELGDSALYFCASSQTGGSTGELFFGEGSRLTVL.

This rearrangement joins TRBV3-1 (or the pseudogene TRBV3-2) to TRBJ2-3; 7 bases match TRBD2. The CDR3 contains 20 residues. V trimming: 3 bases; J trimming: 6 bases; junction bases outside the gene matches: 24. Germline values: CDR1 LGHDT, CDR2 YNNKEL (reference sequence). In DNA form, the CDR3 reads TGTGCCAGCAGCCACCGAGCCTTACCCATAGCGGCCCGGGGAGGGGATACGCAGTATTTT. Residues: CASSHRALPIAARGGDTQYF.

This clone turned up a few times. This chain uses TRBV7-3 with TRBJ2-2; 8 bases are shared with TRBD1. This CDR3 spans 16 amino acids. The V gene end was trimmed by 5 bases and the J gene end by 3 bases; junction bases not matched to a gene: 8. In germline, CDR1 is SGHTA, CDR2 FQGTGA. The CDR3 DNA reads TGTGCCAGCAGCCCGCAGGGGGCTCGGGACACCGGGGAGCTGTTTTTT. Translation gives CASSPQGARDTGELFF.

The CDR3: CASSPSGSSYNEQFF. In DNA, the CDR3 is TGTGCCAGCAGCCCTAGCGGGAGCTCCTACAATGAGCAGTTCTTC. The chain employs TRBV7-9 and TRBJ2-1; 10 positions agree with TRBD2. Germline loops: CDR1 SEHNR, CDR2 FQNEAQ (reference sequence). This CDR3 comprises 15 residues. J lost 0 bases, V lost 5 bases, and 1 base had no gene match. Together with reference TRBV7-9 and TRBJ2-1, the CDR3 gives the full variable domain: DTGVSQNPRHKITKRGQNVTFRCDPISEHNRLYWYRQTLGQGPEFLTYFQNEAQLEKSRLLSDRFSAERPKGSFSTLEIQRTEQGDSAMYLCASSPSGSSYNEQFFGPGTRLTVL.

The V call is TRBV12-3 or TRBV12-4, the J call TRBJ1-1, with D hard to call. The germline V and J ends were trimmed by 2 bases and 4 bases, with 5 bases remaining between them. There are 12 residues in the CDR3. The CDR3 here is CASSLSGTEAFF. The CDR3 DNA follows: TGTGCCAGCAGTTTATCCGGCACTGAAGCTTTCTTT.